The 19 T cell receptor beta chains presented below share a single source sample, sequenced in a study of T-cell reconstitution after alpha-beta-depleted transplantation in children. Preparation of the TCRbeta library used unique molecular identifiers. A single record per CDR3 protein comes from TCRdb applying MiXCR to the PCR reads. Seen here are approximately 150,000 distinct CDR3 sequences, roughly 8.8% observed once, and the top ten hold 15% to 20%. The specimen comprised PBMCs, mostly from graft donor cells, sampled 180 days after TCRalphabeta/CD19-depleted stem cell transplant. The receptors derive from a female patient aged 2-10 years who had a stem cell transplant for congenital amegakaryocytic thrombocytopenia, so the T cells may come from the graft donor.

There are many counts of this clonotype. The V gene is TRBV20-1, the J gene TRBJ2-7, with TRBD2 matching over 12 bases. Trimming at V came to 2 bases and at J to 2 bases, leaving 1 base not matched to a gene. Germline V gene data show CDR1 as DFQATT and CDR2 as SNEGSKA (reference sequence). This CDR3 is 14 amino acids long. The CDR3 region is CSARLAGGPYEQYF. The CDR3 DNA reads TGCAGTGCTAGACTAGCGGGGGGGCCCTACGAGCAGTACTTC.

This clonotype was counted only a few times. This chain connects TRBV7-2 to TRBJ2-2; the match to TRBD1 covers 8 bases. J was trimmed by 4 bases and V by 5 bases; bases with no gene match: 6. This CDR3 has 15 amino acids. Germline values: CDR1 SGHTA, CDR2 FQGNSA. CDR3 in amino acids: CASSRRGPGTGELFF. The CDR3 DNA follows: TGTGCCAGCAGCCGCAGGGGGCCGGGCACCGGGGAGCTGTTTTTT.

This clonotype was detected ten times or more. J is TRBJ1-1 and V is TRBV5-1; 7 nucleotides line up with TRBD1. The CDR3 consists of 16 residues. CDR1 is SGHRS and CDR2 is YFSETQ in the germline V gene. The V and J ends lost 2 bases and 4 bases, in that order; junction bases with no gene match: 11. CDR3: CASSFGGGSTSTEAFF. The CDR3 DNA reads as TGCGCCAGCAGCTTTGGAGGGGGCTCAACGAGCACTGAAGCTTTCTTT.

This clonotype was detected ten times or more. This chain links TRBV11-2 with TRBJ2-7; no reliable D call. CDR1 SGHAT and CDR2 FQNNGV come from the germline V gene. The CDR3 totals 11 residues. Trimming removed 5 bases at V and 6 bases at J, with 8 bases between. The CDR3 loop reads CASSTRAEQYF. The CDR3, as DNA: TGTGCCAGCAGCACAAGAGCCGAGCAGTACTTC.

This clonotype was found a few times. The chain links TRBV5-1 to TRBJ2-1; D tentatively fits TRBD1 or TRBD2 (6 bases each). Germline CDR1 SGHRS, CDR2 YFSETQ. Trimming took off 0 bases at V and 9 bases at J, with 7 bases between the two ends. The CDR3 has 12 residues. The CDR3 DNA sequence: TGCGCCAGCAGCTTGGAGGGGGGTGAGCAGTTCTTC. Translated, it gives CASSLEGGEQFF.

This clonotype was recorded at least ten times. This rearrangement joins TRBV7-8 to TRBJ2-7; 9 bases match TRBD1. Trimming at V came to 4 bases and at J to 3 bases, leaving 7 bases not matched to a gene. CDR3 length equals 15 residues. Germline V gene lookup returns CDR1 SGHVS and CDR2 FQNEAQ. CDR3 residues: CASSWPGQGNYEQYF. CDR3 DNA sequence: TGTGCCAGCAGCTGGCCGGGACAGGGAAACTACGAGCAGTACTTC.

The rearrangement links TRBV29-1 to TRBJ2-5; D not certain. CDR1 and CDR2 (germline): SQVTM, ANQGSEA. The CDR3 consists of 17 residues. The V gene lost 1 base and the J gene lost 1 base, with 19 bases spanning the gap. The CDR3 region has the DNA TGCAGCGTTGAAGGGGGAACTGCTGGAAAGTTCCAAGAGACCCAGTACTTC. It is translated as CSVEGGTAGKFQETQYF.

Many counts were recorded for this clonotype. The J gene is TRBJ2-1, the V gene TRBV11-2; D not resolved. CDR3 size: 17 residues. Trimming cost V 2 bases and J 5 bases, with 19 bases left between them. Germline lookup yields CDR1 SGHAT and CDR2 FQNNGV. CDR3 DNA: TGTGCCAGCAGCTTAAATGGGCCCCGGGTCCTTCACAATGAGCAGTTCTTC. This sequence encodes CASSLNGPRVLHNEQFF. Filled out from reference TRBV11-2 and TRBJ2-1, the complete variable domain reads EAGVAQSPRYKIIEKRQSVAFWCNPISGHATLYWYQQILGQGPKLLIQFQNNGVVDDSQLPKDRFSAERLKGVDSTLKIQPAKLEDSAVYLCASSLNGPRVLHNEQFFGPGTRLTVL.

This clonotype was detected only a few times. V is TRBV19 and J is TRBJ2-6, with no clear D. The V and J ends lost 7 bases and 0 bases respectively, with 4 bases between them. Germline V gene data show CDR1 as LNHDA and CDR2 as SQIVND (reference sequence). The CDR3 covers 13 residues. The CDR3 spells CASKVSGANVLTF. The CDR3 DNA follows: TGTGCCAGTAAGGTCTCTGGGGCCAACGTCCTGACTTTC. The full variable domain, its missing parts supplied by reference TRBV19 and TRBJ2-6, is DGGITQSPKYLFRKEGQNVTLSCEQNLNHDAMYWYRQDPGQGLRLIYYSQIVNDFQKGDIAEGYSVSREKKESFPLTVTSAQKNPTAFYLCASKVSGANVLTFGAGSRLTVL.

This clonotype was seen repeatedly, ten times or more. The chain has TRBV28 and TRBJ2-2; the match to TRBD1 covers 7 bases. The CDR3 covers 14 residues. Unmatched junction bases numbered 6, after V lost 6 bases and J lost 5 bases. Per germline, CDR1 MDHEN and CDR2 SYDVKM. The CDR3 region has the DNA TGTGCCAGCAGACCGACAGGGATTACCGGGGAGCTGTTTTTT. The encoded protein is CASRPTGITGELFF.

This clonotype appeared many times. This chain uses TRBV6-5 with TRBJ1-4; D gene uncertain. This CDR3 has 14 residues. V was cut by 6 bases and J by 0 bases, with 8 bases left in between. Germline V CDR1 and CDR2: MNHEY, SVGAGI. CDR3 nucleotides: TGTGCCAGCAGCCAGGATCCAACTAATGAAAAACTGTTTTTT. Encoded protein: CASSQDPTNEKLFF.

As regards this clonotype: One end of the junction varies from germline; a read error may be responsible. The chain combines TRBV12-3 or TRBV12-4 with TRBJ2-1, with no clear D. This CDR3 comprises 14 residues. The CDR3 spells CASSPGSSWDDQFF. The CDR3 DNA follows: TGTGCCAGCAGTCCCGGTAGTAGTTGGGATGATCAGTTCTTC.

This clonotype was picked up many times. The chain combines TRBV4-3 with TRBJ2-1; D perhaps matches TRBD1 (5 bases). The CDR3 totals 18 residues. Per the germline V gene, CDR1 is LGHNA and CDR2 is YSLEER. V lost 1 base and J 7 bases, leaving 23 bases between the germline ends. The CDR3 reads CASSQGPKGLVGPNEQFF. In DNA, the CDR3 is TGCGCCAGCAGCCAAGGCCCCAAGGGGCTAGTGGGTCCAAATGAGCAGTTCTTC.

There are a few counts of this clonotype. The CDR3 DNA reads TGTGCCACCAGTGATCGCGGTGGACGAATTCCAGATACGCAGTATTTT. This encodes CATSDRGGRIPDTQYF. This sequence joins TRBV24-1 and TRBJ2-3; D gene unclear. From germline, CDR1 is KGHDR and CDR2 SFDVKD. Trimming stripped 3 bases from V and 4 bases from J, with 16 bases between. The CDR3 is 16 amino acids.

This clonotype was seen a few times. This sequence joins TRBV4-3 and TRBJ2-3; either TRBD1 or TRBD2 may supply D (5 bases each). V lost 5 bases, J lost 1 base, and 10 bases lay in between. Germline CDR1 reads LGHNA; CDR2 reads YSLEER. The CDR3 totals 14 residues. The CDR3 DNA reads TGCGCCAGCAGCGAAAGGGACCGCACAGATACGCAGTATTTT. It yields the protein CASSERDRTDTQYF.

This clonotype was seen a handful of times. The chain has TRBV20-1 and TRBJ2-5; TRBD2 might be the D (5 bases). Deletions cut 5 bases from V and 5 bases from J, with 9 bases between. The CDR3 spans 11 residues. Germline CDR1 is DFQATT and CDR2 is SNEGSKA (reference sequence). CDR3 sequence: CSAPGLETQYF. CDR3 bases: TGCAGTGCTCCGGGGTTGGAGACCCAGTACTTC.

This clonotype was found many times. The rearrangement joins TRBV5-1 to TRBJ2-7; possibly TRBD1 for D (6 bases). The CDR3 covers 14 residues. Germline V CDR1 and CDR2: SGHRS, YFSETQ. Deletions cut 1 base from V and 5 bases from J, with 13 bases between. The CDR3 reads CASSLFRGSDEQYF. In nucleotides, the CDR3 is TGCGCCAGCAGCTTGTTCAGGGGCAGCGACGAGCAGTACTTC.

The V call is TRBV20-1, the J call TRBJ2-6; unclear D gene. Trimming shortened V by 6 bases and J by 1 base, and 7 bases separated the two germline ends. The CDR3 is made up of 13 amino acids. CDR1 is DFQATT, CDR2 SNEGSKA, per germline (reference sequence). CDR3 bases: TGCAGTGCCAGGTTATCTGGGGCCAACGTCCTGACTTTC. Translating gives CSARLSGANVLTF.

This clonotype was detected only a few times. The chain uses TRBV29-1 and TRBJ2-1; 11 bases agree with TRBD2. Trimming at V came to 8 bases and at J to 8 bases, leaving 8 bases not matched to a gene. The CDR3 is 13 residues long. Germline CDR1 and CDR2: SQVTM and ANQGSEA. The CDR3 loop reads CSKTSGKGYEQFF. The CDR3 DNA sequence: TGCAGCAAGACTAGCGGGAAGGGGTATGAGCAGTTCTTC.